The 27 T cell receptor beta chains below all came from one sample that was sequenced in a study of radiotherapy plus CTLA-4 blockade in lung cancer. Method: immunoSEQ multiplex PCR; TCRdb's copy keeps in-frame clones and lacks some. The table lists over 60,000 clones, about nine tenths of them singletons. This sample comprised peripheral blood, obtained from a patient treated with radiotherapy plus ipilimumab. The receptors here all came from a human donor with non-small cell lung cancer that progressed on radiotherapy plus ipilimumab.

This chain joins TRBV5-4 and TRBJ2-2; 15 bases match TRBD2. V shed 4 bases and J 6 bases; nucleotides not matched to a gene: 10. The germline V gene has CDR1 SGHNT and CDR2 YYREEE (reference sequence). The CDR3 covers 18 residues. The CDR3 DNA is TGTGCCAGCAGCCCGGGGACTAGCGGGAGGACTCTGTCCGGGGAGCTGTTTTTT. This codes for CASSPGTSGRTLSGELFF. Combining the CDR3 with reference TRBV5-4 and TRBJ2-2 gives the whole variable domain ETGVTQSPTHLIKTRGQQVTLRCSSQSGHNTVSWYQQALGQGPQFIFQYYREEENGRGNFPPRFSGLQFPNYSSELNVNALELDDSALYLCASSPGTSGRTLSGELFFGEGSRLTVL.

V is TRBV28 and J is TRBJ1-2; D unclear. The ends were cut back, 3 bases at V and 6 bases at J, with 11 bases in the middle. CDR3 length: 13 residues. Germline V gene sequence: CDR1 MDHEN, CDR2 SYDVKM. CDR3 DNA sequence: TGTGCCAGCAGTTTGGTAGTGGGGAATGGCTACACCTTC. Residues: CASSLVVGNGYTF.

The chain links TRBV19 to TRBJ2-1; TRBD2 matches 10 bases. Germline CDR1 LNHDA, CDR2 SQIVND (reference sequence). The CDR3 is made up of 15 amino acids. The J segment lost 5 bases and the V segment lost 3 bases, leaving 4 bases of the junction unmatched. CDR3 protein: CASSMGLARDNEQFF. The CDR3 region has the DNA TGTGCCAGTAGTATGGGACTAGCGCGCGACAATGAGCAGTTCTTC.

The chain employs TRBV29-1 and TRBJ2-2; D not certain. CDR1 SQVTM and CDR2 ANQGSEA come from the germline V gene. The CDR3 consists of 14 residues. V was clipped by 0 bases and J by 1 base, with 6 bases between them. CDR3 DNA: TGCAGCGTTGAAGATGGAAAGAACACCGGGGAGCTGTTTTTT. This codes for CSVEDGKNTGELFF.

The V gene is TRBV9, the J gene TRBJ2-1; tentatively, D is TRBD2 (6 bases). Trimming took 3 bases from V and 7 from J, leaving 23 bases between them. Germline loops: CDR1 SGDLS, CDR2 YYNGEE. This CDR3 has 17 residues. The CDR3, as DNA: TGTGCCAGCAGCGAGGCTGGGAGGTGGGAGTATATGAATGAGCAGTTCTTC. This codes for CASSEAGRWEYMNEQFF. Filled out from reference TRBV9 and TRBJ2-1, the complete variable domain reads DSGVTQTPKHLITATGQRVTLRCSPRSGDLSVYWYQQSLDQGLQFLIQYYNGEERAKGNILERFSAQQFPDLHSELNLSSLELGDSALYFCASSEAGRWEYMNEQFFGPGTRLTVL.

The chain employs TRBV5-6 and TRBJ1-4; D not resolved. CDR1 is SGHDT and CDR2 is YYEEEE in the germline V gene. CDR3 length: 13 residues. The ends were cut back, 1 base at V and 5 bases at J, with 6 bases in the middle. CDR3 region: CASSLRGNEKLFF. CDR3 nucleotides: TGTGCCAGCAGCTTGCGAGGGAATGAAAAACTGTTTTTT.

This sequence joins TRBV4-1 and TRBJ2-1; the D is unclear. CDR1 and CDR2 from the germline V gene are MGHRA and YSYEKL. The V end lost 1 base, the J end lost 10 bases, and 8 bases lay between the germline ends. This CDR3 contains 12 residues. The CDR3 region is CASSQVEAEQFF. The CDR3, as DNA: TGCGCCAGCAGCCAAGTTGAGGCAGAGCAGTTCTTC.

The rearrangement links TRBV28 to TRBJ1-2; 11 bases fit TRBD1. The CDR3 has 15 residues. J was trimmed by 8 bases and V by 2 bases; bases with no gene match: 7. From germline, CDR1 is MDHEN and CDR2 SYDVKM. CDR3 DNA: TGTGCCAGCAGTTTAGGAGGACAGGGGGCCTTCGGCTACACCTTC. This translates into CASSLGGQGAFGYTF.

This clone was observed a single time. The chain links TRBV7-2 to TRBJ2-1, with D uncertain. CDR1 and CDR2 (germline): SGHTA, FQGNSA. The CDR3 extends over 12 amino acids. The V end was cut by 4 bases, the J end by 4 bases, with 5 bases between. CDR3 protein: CASSSRYNEQFF. In nucleotides, the CDR3 is TGTGCCAGCAGCTCCCGGTACAATGAGCAGTTCTTC.

The chain recombines TRBV10-2 with TRBJ2-7; TRBD2 matches 11 bases. V dropped 1 base and J dropped 0; count of bases not matched to a gene: 2. The germline V gene has CDR1 WSHSY and CDR2 SAAADI. This CDR3 has 16 residues. CDR3 residues: CASSEWGLAASYEQYV. The DNA of the CDR3 is TGCGCCAGCAGTGAGTGGGGACTAGCGGCCTCCTACGAGCAGTACGTC.

The J gene is TRBJ1-1, the V gene TRBV5-6, with a possible D match to TRBD1 (5 bases). The V gene's germline CDR1 is SGHDT and CDR2 YYEEEE. The CDR3 is 17 residues long. V lost 0 bases and J lost 1, with 16 bases in between. CDR3 region: CASSLERGSPTNTEAFF. Here the CDR3 DNA reads TGTGCCAGCAGCTTGGAGCGGGGCTCCCCGACGAACACTGAAGCTTTCTTT.

J is TRBJ1-4 and V is TRBV7-2, with a possible D match to TRBD1 (5 bases). Germline V gene sequence: CDR1 SGHTA, CDR2 FQGNSA. V was cut by 1 base and J by 3 bases, with 9 bases left in between. There are 15 residues in the CDR3. CDR3 sequence (DNA): TGTGCCAGCAGCTTAGTAGTAGGGGCTAATGAAAAACTGTTTTTT. Translating gives CASSLVVGANEKLFF. The full variable domain, its missing parts supplied by reference TRBV7-2 and TRBJ1-4, is GAGVSQSPSNKVTEKGKDVELRCDPISGHTALYWYRQSLGQGLEFLIYFQGNSAPDKSGLPSDRFSAERTGGSVSTLTIQRTQQEDSAVYLCASSLVVGANEKLFFGSGTQLSVL.

This chain joins TRBV7-9 and TRBJ1-1; tentative D call: TRBD1 (6 bases). The length of the CDR3 is 16 residues. Trimming pared 4 bases from V and 0 bases from J, leaving 15 bases between. Germline CDR1 SEHNR, CDR2 FQNEAQ (reference sequence). This chain's CDR3 is CASSSQGLIMNTEAFF. The DNA of the CDR3 is TGTGCCAGCAGCTCACAGGGCCTAATCATGAACACTGAAGCTTTCTTT.

The chain links TRBV28 to TRBJ2-5; unclear D gene. Trimming removed 5 bases at V and 2 bases at J, with 12 bases between. This CDR3 has 14 residues. Per the germline V gene, CDR1 is MDHEN and CDR2 is SYDVKM. Written as DNA, the CDR3 is TGTGCCAGCAGTCCCGGACGGTTTCAAGAGACCCAGTACTTC. This codes for CASSPGRFQETQYF.

The chain joins TRBV2 to TRBJ2-4, with D perhaps TRBD1 (6 bases). Trimming took 9 bases from V and 0 from J, leaving 12 bases between them. Germline V gene sequence: CDR1 SNHLY, CDR2 FYNNEI. The CDR3 totals 14 residues. CDR3 region: CARRGYPAKNIQYF. The CDR3 nucleotides are TGTGCCAGAAGGGGGTACCCAGCCAAAAACATTCAGTACTTC.

The chain recombines TRBV27 with TRBJ2-1; TRBD2 aligns across 10 bases. This CDR3 has 16 amino acids. V trimming: 6 bases; J trimming: 6 bases; junction bases outside the gene matches: 11. Germline V CDR1 and CDR2: MNHEY, SMNVEV (reference sequence). The CDR3 loop is CASRSSLAGDPNEQFF. Here the CDR3 DNA reads TGTGCCAGCAGATCGAGCCTAGCGGGAGACCCCAATGAGCAGTTCTTC.

The genes are TRBV10-3 and TRBJ2-1; D is possibly TRBD1 or TRBD2 (5 bases each). V was cut by 3 bases and J by 4 bases, with 19 bases left in between. In germline, CDR1 is ENHRY, CDR2 SYGVKD. The CDR3 runs to 17 residues. The CDR3 protein is CAISDGNPGRDYNEQFF. Written as DNA, the CDR3 is TGTGCCATCAGTGACGGGAATCCGGGACGCGATTACAATGAGCAGTTCTTC.

This chain joins TRBV2 and TRBJ2-2, with TRBD2 matching over 7 bases. The length of the CDR3 is 16 residues. V shed 4 bases and J 6 bases; nucleotides not matched to a gene: 11. Germline CDR1 SNHLY, CDR2 FYNNEI. The CDR3 nucleotides read TGTGCCAGCAGTGTAAGTCAACTAGCGATCCCCGGGGAGCTGTTTTTT. Its translation is CASSVSQLAIPGELFF. The full variable domain, with the rest looked up from reference TRBV2 and TRBJ2-2, is EPEVTQTPSHQVTQMGQEVILRCVPISNHLYFYWYRQILGQKVEFLVSFYNNEISEKSEIFDDQFSVERPDGSNFTLKIRSTKLEDSAMYFCASSVSQLAIPGELFFGEGSRLTVL.

This sequence joins TRBV18 and TRBJ2-5; 8 bases are shared with TRBD1. Germline V gene data show CDR1 as KGHSH and CDR2 as LQKENI. CDR3 length: 15 amino acids. The V and J ends lost 3 bases and 2 bases, in that order; junction bases with no gene match: 5. The CDR3 nucleotides read TGTGCCAGCTCACCTAGGACAGGGCTTCAAGAGACCCAGTACTTC. Protein product: CASSPRTGLQETQYF.

This chain uses TRBV7-9 with TRBJ2-1; tentatively, D is TRBD1 or TRBD2 (5 bases each). V was clipped by 5 bases and J by 2 bases, with 13 bases between them. Germline-derived CDR1 and CDR2 are SEHNR and FQNEAQ (reference sequence). This CDR3 is built from 15 residues. The CDR3 DNA reads as TGTGCCAGCAGCAATCTAAGAGGGGCCTACAATGAGCAGTTCTTC. This translates into CASSNLRGAYNEQFF.

V and J are TRBV5-1 and TRBJ2-2; 7 bases match TRBD1. In germline, CDR1 is SGHRS, CDR2 YFSETQ. The CDR3 has 14 amino acids. J lost 4 bases, V lost 4 bases, and 4 bases had no gene match. Written as DNA, the CDR3 is TGCGCCAGCAGCCAAGACAGGGCCACCGGGGAGCTGTTTTTT. Protein product: CASSQDRATGELFF.

V gene TRBV15 combines with J gene TRBJ2-1; the match to TRBD2 covers 8 bases. The CDR3 runs to 13 residues. CDR1 and CDR2 (germline): LNHNV, YYDKDF (reference sequence). V was pared by 5 bases and J by 12 bases, with 9 bases of the junction left unmatched. CDR3 in amino acids: CATSSQTSGPQFF. CDR3 in DNA: TGTGCCACCAGCTCGCAAACTAGCGGTCCGCAGTTCTTC.

The CDR3 here is CASTEVFPSHYGYTF. CDR3 DNA sequence: TGTGCCAGTACCGAAGTATTTCCGAGCCACTATGGCTACACCTTC. This rearrangement joins TRBV19 to TRBJ1-2; D gene ambiguous. Germline CDR1 LNHDA, CDR2 SQIVND (reference sequence). The CDR3 extends over 15 amino acids. Trimming shortened V by 7 bases and J by 3 bases, and 18 bases separated the two germline ends. Looking up the rest from reference TRBV19 and TRBJ1-2 gives the full variable domain: DGGITQSPKYLFRKEGQNVTLSCEQNLNHDAMYWYRQDPGQGLRLIYYSQIVNDFQKGDIAEGYSVSREKKESFPLTVTSAQKNPTAFYLCASTEVFPSHYGYTFGSGTRLTVV.

V and J are TRBV10-1 and TRBJ2-7, with 7 bases identical to TRBD1. There are 13 residues in the CDR3. The junction had 3 bases not matched to a gene; V was cut back by 5 bases and J by 2 bases. In germline, CDR1 is WNHNN, CDR2 SYGVQD (reference sequence). In DNA form, the CDR3 reads TGCGCCAGCAGTCCGGGACAGACCTACGAGCAGTACTTC. This encodes CASSPGQTYEQYF.

This clone occurred a few times. The V call is TRBV7-6, the J call TRBJ2-3, with D possibly being TRBD1 (5 bases). In germline, CDR1 is SGHVS, CDR2 FNYEAQ. V lost 5 bases and J 2 bases, leaving 17 bases between the germline ends. This CDR3 region has 16 residues. This CDR3 reads CASSPGHAQLTDTQYF. The CDR3 coding sequence is TGTGCCAGCAGCCCCGGACACGCACAACTCACAGATACGCAGTATTTT.

This rearrangement joins TRBV28 to TRBJ1-1; weak D call: TRBD1 (5 bases). The germline gives CDR1 MDHEN, CDR2 SYDVKM. The CDR3 is 13 residues long. V was shortened by 5 bases and J by 6 bases, with 13 bases between the two germline ends. The CDR3 DNA reads as TGTGCCAGCAGTCTGCAGGGAGGGGCTGAAGCTTTCTTT. Translating it yields CASSLQGGAEAFF.

This clone was recorded once. V is TRBV6-1 and J is TRBJ1-4; 7 bases align to TRBD1. Germline CDR1 is MNHNS and CDR2 is SASEGT. With 4 bases clipped from V and 6 bases from J, the junction kept 8 bases outside the gene matches. The CDR3 contains 15 residues. CDR3: CASSGPRQGDEKLFF. In DNA form, the CDR3 reads TGTGCCAGCAGTGGGCCCCGACAGGGTGATGAAAAACTGTTTTTT.